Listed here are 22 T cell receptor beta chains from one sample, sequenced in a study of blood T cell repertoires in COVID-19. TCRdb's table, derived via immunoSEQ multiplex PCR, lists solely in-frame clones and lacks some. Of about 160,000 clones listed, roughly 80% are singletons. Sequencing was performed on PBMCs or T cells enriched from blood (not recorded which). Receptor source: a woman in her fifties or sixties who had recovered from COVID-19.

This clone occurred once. The CDR3 sequence is CASSLTGLPTEAFF. The DNA of the CDR3 is TGCGCCAGCAGTCTAACAGGGCTACCCACTGAAGCTTTCTTT. The V gene is TRBV5-1, the J gene TRBJ1-1; maybe TRBD1 (6 bases). The V end was cut by 5 bases, the J end by 4 bases, with 15 bases between. From germline, CDR1 is SGHRS and CDR2 YFSETQ. This CDR3 contains 14 residues.

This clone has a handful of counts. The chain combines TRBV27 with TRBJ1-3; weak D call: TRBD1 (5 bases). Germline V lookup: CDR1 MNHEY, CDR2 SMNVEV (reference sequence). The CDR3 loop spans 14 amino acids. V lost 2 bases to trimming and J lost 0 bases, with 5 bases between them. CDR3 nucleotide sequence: TGTGCCAGCAGTTTAGGGGCCTCTGGAAACACCATATATTTT. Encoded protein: CASSLGASGNTIYF.

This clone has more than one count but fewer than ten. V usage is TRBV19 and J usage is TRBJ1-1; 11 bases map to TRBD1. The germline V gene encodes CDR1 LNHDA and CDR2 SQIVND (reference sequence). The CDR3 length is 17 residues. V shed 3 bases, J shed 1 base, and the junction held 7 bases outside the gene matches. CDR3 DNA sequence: TGTGCCAGTAGTATTCTGGGACAGGGGGGCCCGAACACTGAAGCTTTCTTT. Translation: CASSILGQGGPNTEAFF.

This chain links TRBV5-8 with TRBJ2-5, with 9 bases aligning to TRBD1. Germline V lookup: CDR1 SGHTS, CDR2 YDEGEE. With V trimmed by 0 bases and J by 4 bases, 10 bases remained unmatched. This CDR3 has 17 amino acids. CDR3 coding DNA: TGTGCCAGCAGCTTGGCTGGGACAGGGCGAGGAGGAGAGACCCAGTACTTC. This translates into CASSLAGTGRGGETQYF.

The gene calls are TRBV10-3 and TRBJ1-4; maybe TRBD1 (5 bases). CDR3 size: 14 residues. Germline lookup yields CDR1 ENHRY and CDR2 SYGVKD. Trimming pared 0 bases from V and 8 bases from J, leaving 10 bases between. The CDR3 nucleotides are TGTGCCATCAGTGAGTCGACGCGGGGCGAAAAACTGTTTTTT. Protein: CAISESTRGEKLFF.

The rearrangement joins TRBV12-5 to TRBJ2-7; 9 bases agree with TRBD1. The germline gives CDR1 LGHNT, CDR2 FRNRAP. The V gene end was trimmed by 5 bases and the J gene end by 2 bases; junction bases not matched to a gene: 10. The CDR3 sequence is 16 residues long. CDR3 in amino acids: CASGLLRGTGTYEQYF. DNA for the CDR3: TGTGCTAGTGGTCTCCTGCGAGGGACAGGGACCTACGAGCAGTACTTC.

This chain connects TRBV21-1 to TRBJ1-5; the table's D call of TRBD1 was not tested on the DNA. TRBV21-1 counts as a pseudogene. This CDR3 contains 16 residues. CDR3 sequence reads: CASSKGDRHSNQPQHF. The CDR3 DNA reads TGTGCCAGCAGCAAAGGGGACAGGCATAGCAATCAGCCCCAGCATTTT.

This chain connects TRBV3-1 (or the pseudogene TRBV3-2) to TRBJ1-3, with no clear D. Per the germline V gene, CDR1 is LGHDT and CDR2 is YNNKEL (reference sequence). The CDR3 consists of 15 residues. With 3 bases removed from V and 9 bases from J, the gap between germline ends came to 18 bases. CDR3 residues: CASSHLQVGSGTIYF. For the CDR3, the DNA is TGTGCCAGCAGCCATCTTCAGGTAGGAAGCGGCACCATATATTTT.

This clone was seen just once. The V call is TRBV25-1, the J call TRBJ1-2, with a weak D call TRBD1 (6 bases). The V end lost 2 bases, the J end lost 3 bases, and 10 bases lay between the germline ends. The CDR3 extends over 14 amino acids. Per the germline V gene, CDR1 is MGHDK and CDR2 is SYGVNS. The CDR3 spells CASSELAGDYGYTF. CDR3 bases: TGTGCCAGCAGTGAACTGGCAGGGGACTATGGCTACACCTTC.

The CDR3 is CSLRQGAADTQYF. The CDR3 DNA reads as TGCAGCCTCCGACAGGGGGCAGCAGATACGCAGTATTTT. V is TRBV29-1 and J is TRBJ2-3; 10 bases fit TRBD1. Trimming took 8 bases from V and 4 from J; bases not matched to a gene: 6. Per germline, CDR1 SQVTM and CDR2 ANQGSEA. This CDR3 has 13 amino acids.

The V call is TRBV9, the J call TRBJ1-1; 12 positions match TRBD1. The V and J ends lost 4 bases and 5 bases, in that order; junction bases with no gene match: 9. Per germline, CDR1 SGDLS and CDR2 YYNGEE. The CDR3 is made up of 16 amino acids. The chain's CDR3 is CASSPRDRGRRTEAFF. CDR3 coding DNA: TGTGCCAGCAGCCCCCGGGACAGGGGGCGTAGGACTGAAGCTTTCTTT.

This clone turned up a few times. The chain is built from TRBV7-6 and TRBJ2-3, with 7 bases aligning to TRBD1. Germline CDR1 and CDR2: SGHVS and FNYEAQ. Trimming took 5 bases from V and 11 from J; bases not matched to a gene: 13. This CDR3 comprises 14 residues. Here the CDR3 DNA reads TGTGCCAGCAGCCCTAAACCGGGACAGTATAGGCAGTATTTT. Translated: CASSPKPGQYRQYF.

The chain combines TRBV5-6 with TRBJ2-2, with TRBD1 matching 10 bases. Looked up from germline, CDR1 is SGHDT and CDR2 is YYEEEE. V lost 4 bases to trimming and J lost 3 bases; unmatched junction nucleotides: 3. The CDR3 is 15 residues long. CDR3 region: CASSGGTGDTGELFF. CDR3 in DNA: TGTGCCAGCAGCGGCGGGACAGGGGACACCGGGGAGCTGTTTTTT.

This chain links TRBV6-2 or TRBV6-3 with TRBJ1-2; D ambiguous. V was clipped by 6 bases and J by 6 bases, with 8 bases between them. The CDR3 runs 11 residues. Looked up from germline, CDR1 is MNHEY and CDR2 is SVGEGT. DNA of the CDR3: TGTGCCAGCAGCAACAGTGATGGCTACACCTTC. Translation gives CASSNSDGYTF.

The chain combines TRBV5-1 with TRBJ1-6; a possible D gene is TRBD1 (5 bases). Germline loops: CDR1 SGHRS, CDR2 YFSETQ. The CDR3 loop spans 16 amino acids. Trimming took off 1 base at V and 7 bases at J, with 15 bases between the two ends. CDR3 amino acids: CASSLSTDPLNSPLHF. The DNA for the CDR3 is TGCGCCAGCAGCTTGTCGACAGACCCCCTGAATTCACCCCTCCACTTT.

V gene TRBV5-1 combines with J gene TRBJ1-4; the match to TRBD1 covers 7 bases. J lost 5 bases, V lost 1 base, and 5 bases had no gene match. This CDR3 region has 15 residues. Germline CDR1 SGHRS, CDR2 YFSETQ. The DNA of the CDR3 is TGCGCCAGCAGCTTGTCGGGACAGCAAAATGAAAAACTGTTTTTT. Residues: CASSLSGQQNEKLFF.

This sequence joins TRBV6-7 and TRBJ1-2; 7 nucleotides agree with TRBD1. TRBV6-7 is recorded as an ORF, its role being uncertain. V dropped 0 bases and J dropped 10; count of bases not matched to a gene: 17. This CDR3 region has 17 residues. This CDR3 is CASSYSLRDSPIWSYTF. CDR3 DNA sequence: TGTGCCAGCAGTTACTCGCTCCGGGACAGCCCCATATGGTCCTACACCTTC.

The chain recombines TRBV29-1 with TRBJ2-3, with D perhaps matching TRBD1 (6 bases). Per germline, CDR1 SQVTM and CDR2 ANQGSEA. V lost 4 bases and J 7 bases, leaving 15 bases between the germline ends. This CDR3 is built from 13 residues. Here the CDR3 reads CSVGGQGLYTQYF. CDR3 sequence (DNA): TGCAGCGTTGGCGGGCAGGGGTTGTATACGCAGTATTTT.

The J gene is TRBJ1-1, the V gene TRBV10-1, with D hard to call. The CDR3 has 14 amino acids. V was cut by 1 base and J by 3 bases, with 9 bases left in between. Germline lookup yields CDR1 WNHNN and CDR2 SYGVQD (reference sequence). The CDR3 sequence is CASSELAKDTEAFF. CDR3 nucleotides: TGCGCCAGCAGTGAGTTAGCGAAGGACACTGAAGCTTTCTTT.

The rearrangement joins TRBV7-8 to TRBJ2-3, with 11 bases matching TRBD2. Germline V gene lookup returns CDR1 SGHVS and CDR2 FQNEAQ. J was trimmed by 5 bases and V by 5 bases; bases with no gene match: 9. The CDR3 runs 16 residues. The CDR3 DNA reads TGTGCCAGCAGCCGCGAGACTAGCGGGGACGAAGATACGCAGTATTTT. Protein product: CASSRETSGDEDTQYF.

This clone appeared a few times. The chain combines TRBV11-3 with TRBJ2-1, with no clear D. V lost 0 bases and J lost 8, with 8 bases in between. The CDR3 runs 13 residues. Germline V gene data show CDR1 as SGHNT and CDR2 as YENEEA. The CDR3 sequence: CASSLEAPDEQFF. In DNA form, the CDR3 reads TGTGCCAGCAGCTTAGAAGCCCCCGATGAGCAGTTCTTC.

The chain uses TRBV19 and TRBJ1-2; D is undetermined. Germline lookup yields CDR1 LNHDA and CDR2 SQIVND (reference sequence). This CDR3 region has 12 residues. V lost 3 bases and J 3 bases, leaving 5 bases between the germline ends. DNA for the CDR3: TGTGCCAGTAGTATTAGTTACTATGGCTACACCTTC. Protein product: CASSISYYGYTF.